Shown below are 5 T cell receptor beta chains from a single sample sequenced in a study of cytomegalovirus exposure and HLA in healthy donors. Primers included in the PCR were 60 Vbeta and 13 Jbeta primers. This table comes from immunoSEQ multiplex PCR, and its TCRdb copy is limited to in-frame clones, with some not included. In the table there are under 200,000 clones, over 70% of which are singletons. Specimen: PBMCs. The receptor set was obtained from a man between 40 and 49 years old in good health and CMV-seronegative.

The chain couples TRBV29-1 to TRBJ1-3, with D unresolved. The CDR3 consists of 10 residues. In germline, CDR1 is SQVTM, CDR2 ANQGSEA. Trimming stripped 5 bases from V and 8 bases from J, with 7 bases between. CDR3 bases: TGCAGCGTTAGTCGGGACACCATATATTTT. Translated, it gives CSVSRDTIYF.

The rearrangement joins TRBV6-1 to TRBJ1-1; D call uncertain. Germline loops: CDR1 MNHNS, CDR2 SASEGT. V lost 0 bases, J lost 10 bases, and 9 bases lay in between. This CDR3 region has 12 residues. The CDR3 nucleotides are TGTGCCAGCAGTGAAGCCCTAGTAAGAGCTTTCTTT. Protein product: CASSEALVRAFF.

V is TRBV7-2 and J is TRBJ2-7; 9 bases are a match to TRBD2. The CDR3 contains 15 residues. V lost 7 bases to trimming and J lost 1 base; unmatched junction nucleotides: 8. Germline V gene sequence: CDR1 SGHTA, CDR2 FQGNSA. CDR3 region: CASNPVAGVSYEQYF. The CDR3 DNA follows: TGTGCCAGCAACCCAGTAGCGGGAGTATCCTACGAGCAGTACTTC.

V is TRBV10-3 and J is TRBJ1-1, with D perhaps matching TRBD1 (5 bases). Germline V lookup: CDR1 ENHRY, CDR2 SYGVKD. The CDR3 extends over 14 amino acids. V was clipped by 2 bases and J by 6 bases, with 13 bases between them. The CDR3 protein is CAISEGAGQAEAFF. The CDR3 DNA follows: TGTGCCATCAGTGAGGGGGCAGGGCAAGCTGAAGCTTTCTTT.

In this sample, this clone turned up a few times. This sequence joins TRBV9 and TRBJ2-3; 14 nucleotides match TRBD2. The CDR3 runs 16 residues. Germline V gene lookup returns CDR1 SGDLS and CDR2 YYNGEE. V was clipped by 3 bases and J by 6 bases; unmatched bases: 6. The CDR3 DNA follows: TGTGCCAGCAGCGAGGGACTAGCGGGAGAGGTGGATACGCAGTATTTT. Its protein product is CASSEGLAGEVDTQYF. Full variable domain (outside the CDR3, taken from reference TRBV9 and TRBJ2-3): DSGVTQTPKHLITATGQRVTLRCSPRSGDLSVYWYQQSLDQGLQFLIQYYNGEERAKGNILERFSAQQFPDLHSELNLSSLELGDSALYFCASSEGLAGEVDTQYFGPGTRLTVL.